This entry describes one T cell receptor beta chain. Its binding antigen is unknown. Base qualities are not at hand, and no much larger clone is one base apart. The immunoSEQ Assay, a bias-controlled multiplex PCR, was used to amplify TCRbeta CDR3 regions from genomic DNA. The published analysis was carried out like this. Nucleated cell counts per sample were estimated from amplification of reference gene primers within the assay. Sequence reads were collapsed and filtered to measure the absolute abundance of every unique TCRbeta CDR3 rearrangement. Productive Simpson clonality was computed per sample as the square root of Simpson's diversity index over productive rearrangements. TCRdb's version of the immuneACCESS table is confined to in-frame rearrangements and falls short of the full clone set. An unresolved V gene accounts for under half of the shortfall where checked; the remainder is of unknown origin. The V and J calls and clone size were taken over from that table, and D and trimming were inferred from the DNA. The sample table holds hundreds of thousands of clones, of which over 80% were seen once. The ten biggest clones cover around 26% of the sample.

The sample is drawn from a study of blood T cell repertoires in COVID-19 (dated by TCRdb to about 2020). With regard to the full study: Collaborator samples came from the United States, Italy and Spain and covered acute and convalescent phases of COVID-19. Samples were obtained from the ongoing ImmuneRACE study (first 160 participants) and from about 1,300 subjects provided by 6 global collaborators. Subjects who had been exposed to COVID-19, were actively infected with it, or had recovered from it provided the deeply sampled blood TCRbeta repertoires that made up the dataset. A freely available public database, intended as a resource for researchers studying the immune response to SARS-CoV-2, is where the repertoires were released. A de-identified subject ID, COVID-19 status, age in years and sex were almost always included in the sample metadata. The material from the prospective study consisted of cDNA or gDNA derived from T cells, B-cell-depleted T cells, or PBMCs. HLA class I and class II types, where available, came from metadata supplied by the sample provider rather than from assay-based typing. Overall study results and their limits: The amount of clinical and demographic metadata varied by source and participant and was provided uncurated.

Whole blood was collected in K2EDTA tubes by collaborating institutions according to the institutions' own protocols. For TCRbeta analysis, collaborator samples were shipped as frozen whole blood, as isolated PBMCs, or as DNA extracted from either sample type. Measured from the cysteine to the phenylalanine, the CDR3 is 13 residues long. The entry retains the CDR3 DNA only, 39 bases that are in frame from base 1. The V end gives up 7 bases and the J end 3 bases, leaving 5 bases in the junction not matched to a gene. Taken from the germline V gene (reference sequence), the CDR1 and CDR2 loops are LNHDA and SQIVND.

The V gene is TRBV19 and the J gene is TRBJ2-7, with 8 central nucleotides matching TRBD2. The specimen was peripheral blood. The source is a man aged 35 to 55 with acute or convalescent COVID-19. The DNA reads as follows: TGTGCCAGTACCCCCCGGGAGGGCTACGAGCAGTACTTC. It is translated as CASTPREGYEQYF.